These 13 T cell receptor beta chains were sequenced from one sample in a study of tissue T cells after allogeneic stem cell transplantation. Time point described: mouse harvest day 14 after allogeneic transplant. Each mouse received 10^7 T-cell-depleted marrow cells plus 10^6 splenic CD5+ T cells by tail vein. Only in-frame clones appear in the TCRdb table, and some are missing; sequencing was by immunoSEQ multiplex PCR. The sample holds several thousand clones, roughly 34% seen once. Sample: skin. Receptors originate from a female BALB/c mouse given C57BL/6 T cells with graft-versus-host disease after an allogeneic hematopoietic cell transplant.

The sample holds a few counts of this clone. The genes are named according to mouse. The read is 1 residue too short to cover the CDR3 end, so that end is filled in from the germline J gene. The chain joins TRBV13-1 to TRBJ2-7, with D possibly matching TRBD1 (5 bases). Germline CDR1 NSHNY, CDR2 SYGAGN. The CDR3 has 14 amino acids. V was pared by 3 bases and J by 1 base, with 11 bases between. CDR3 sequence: CASSGPDKSYEQYF. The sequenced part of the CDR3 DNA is TGTGCCAGCAGTGGACCGGACAAATCCTATGAACAGTAC.

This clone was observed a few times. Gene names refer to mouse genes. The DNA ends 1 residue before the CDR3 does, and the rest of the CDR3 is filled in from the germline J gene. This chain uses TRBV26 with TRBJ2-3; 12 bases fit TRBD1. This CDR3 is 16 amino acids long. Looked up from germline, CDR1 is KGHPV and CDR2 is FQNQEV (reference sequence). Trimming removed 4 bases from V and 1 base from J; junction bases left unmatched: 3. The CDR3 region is CASSHGTGGRAETLYF. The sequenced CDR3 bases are TGTGCCAGCAGTCACGGGACAGGGGGCCGTGCAGAAACGCTGTAT.

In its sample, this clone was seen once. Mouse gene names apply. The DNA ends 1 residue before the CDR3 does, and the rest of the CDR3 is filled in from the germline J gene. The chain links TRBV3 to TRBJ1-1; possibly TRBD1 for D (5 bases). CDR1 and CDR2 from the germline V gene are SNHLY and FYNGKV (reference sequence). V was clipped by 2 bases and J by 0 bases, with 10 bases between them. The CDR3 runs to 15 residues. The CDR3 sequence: CASSLYGGANTEVFF. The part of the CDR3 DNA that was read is TGTGCCAGCAGCTTATATGGGGGGGCAAACACAGAAGTCTTC. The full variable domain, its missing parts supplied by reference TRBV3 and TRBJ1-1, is GPKVLQIPSHQIIDMGQMVTLNCDPVSNHLYFYWYKQILGQQMEFLVNFYNGKVMEKSKLFKDQFSVERPDGSYFTLKIQPTALEDSAVYFCASSLYGGANTEVFFGKGTRLTVV.

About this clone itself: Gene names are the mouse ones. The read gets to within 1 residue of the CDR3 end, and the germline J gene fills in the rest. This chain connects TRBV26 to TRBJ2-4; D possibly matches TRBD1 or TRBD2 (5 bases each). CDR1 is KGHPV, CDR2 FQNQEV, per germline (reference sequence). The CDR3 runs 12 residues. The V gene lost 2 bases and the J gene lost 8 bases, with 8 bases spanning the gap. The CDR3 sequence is CASSLGGGTLYF. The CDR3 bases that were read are TGTGCCAGCAGTCTGGGGGGAGGCACCTTGTAC.

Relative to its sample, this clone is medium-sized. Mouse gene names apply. The CDR3 here is CSSSQSWWGDAEQFF. Incomplete CDR3 DNA: TGCTCCAGCAGTCAATCGTGGTGGGGGGACGCTGAGCAGTTC. This chain links TRBV23 with TRBJ2-1; the D call of TRBD2 is as the table states it, not checked on the DNA. The read terminates 1 residue before the CDR3 end, so the remaining end is supplied by the germline J gene. This CDR3 spans 15 amino acids. The germline V gene encodes CDR1 KGHTA and CDR2 FQNQQP.

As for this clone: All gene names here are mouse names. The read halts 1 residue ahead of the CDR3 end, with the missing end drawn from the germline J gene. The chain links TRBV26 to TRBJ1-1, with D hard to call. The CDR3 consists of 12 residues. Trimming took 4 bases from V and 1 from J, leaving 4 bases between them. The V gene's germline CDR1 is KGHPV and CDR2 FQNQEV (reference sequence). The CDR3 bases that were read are TGTGCCAGCAGTCGGGTAAACACAGAAGTCTTC. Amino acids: CASSRVNTEVF. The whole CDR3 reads CASSRVNTEVFF. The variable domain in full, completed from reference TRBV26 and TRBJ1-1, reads NSKVIQTPRYLVKGQGQKAKMRCIPEKGHPVVFWYQQNKNNEFKFLINFQNQEVLQQIDMTEKRFSAECPSNSPCSLEIQSSEAGDSALYLCASSRVNTEVFFGKGTRLTVV.

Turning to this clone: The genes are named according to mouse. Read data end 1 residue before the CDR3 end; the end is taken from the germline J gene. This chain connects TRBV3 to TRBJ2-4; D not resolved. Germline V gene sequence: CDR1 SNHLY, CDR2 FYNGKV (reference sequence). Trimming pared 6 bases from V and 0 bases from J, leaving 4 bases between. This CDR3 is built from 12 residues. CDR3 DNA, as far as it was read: TGTGCCAGCAGTTTTAGTCAAAACACCTTGTAC. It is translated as CASSFSQNTLY. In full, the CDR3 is CASSFSQNTLYF.

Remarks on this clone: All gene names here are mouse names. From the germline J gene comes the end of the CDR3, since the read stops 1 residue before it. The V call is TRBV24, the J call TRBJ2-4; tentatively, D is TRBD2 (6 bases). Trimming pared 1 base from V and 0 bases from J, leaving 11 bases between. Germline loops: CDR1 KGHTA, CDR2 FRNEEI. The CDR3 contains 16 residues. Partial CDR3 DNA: TGTGCCAGCAGTCTGTGGGGGGAAGGGAGTCAAAACACCTTGTAC. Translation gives CASSLWGEGSQNTLY. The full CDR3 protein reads CASSLWGEGSQNTLYF.

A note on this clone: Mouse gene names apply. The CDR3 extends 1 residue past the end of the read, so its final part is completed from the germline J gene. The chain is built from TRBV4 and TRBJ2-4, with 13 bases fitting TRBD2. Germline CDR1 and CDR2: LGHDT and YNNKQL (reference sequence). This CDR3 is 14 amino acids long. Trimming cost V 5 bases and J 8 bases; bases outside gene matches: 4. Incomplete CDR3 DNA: TGTGCCAGCAGCCGGACTGGGGGGGCGCTCACCTTGTAC. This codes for CASSRTGGALTLY. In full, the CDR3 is CASSRTGGALTLYF. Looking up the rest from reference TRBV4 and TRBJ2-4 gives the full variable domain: ETAVFQTPNYHVTQVGNEVSFNCKQTLGHDTMYWYKQDSKKLLKIMFSYNNKQLIVNETVPRRFSPQSSDKAHLNLRIKSVEPEDSAVYLCASSRTGGALTLYFGAGTRLSVL.

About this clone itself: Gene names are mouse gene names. CDR3 sequence: CASSLGTGGGYEQYF. Partial CDR3 DNA: TGTGCCAGCAGTCTGGGGACTGGGGGAGGGTATGAACAGTAC. The V call is TRBV26, the J call TRBJ2-7; 11 bases align to TRBD2. With the read ending 1 residue before the CDR3 end, the germline J gene is used to fill in that end. This CDR3 comprises 15 residues. After removal of 2 bases from V and 4 bases from J, the junction contained 4 bases not matched to a gene. Germline V lookup: CDR1 KGHPV, CDR2 FQNQEV (reference sequence).

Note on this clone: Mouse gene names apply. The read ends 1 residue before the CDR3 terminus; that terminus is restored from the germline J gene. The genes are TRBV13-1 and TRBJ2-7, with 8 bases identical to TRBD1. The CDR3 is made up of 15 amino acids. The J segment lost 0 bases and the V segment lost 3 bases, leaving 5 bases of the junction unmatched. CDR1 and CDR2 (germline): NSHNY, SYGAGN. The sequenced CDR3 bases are TGTGCCAGCAGTGGGGGGGACAGGAGCTCCTATGAACAGTAC. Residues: CASSGGDRSSYEQY. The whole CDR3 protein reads CASSGGDRSSYEQYF.

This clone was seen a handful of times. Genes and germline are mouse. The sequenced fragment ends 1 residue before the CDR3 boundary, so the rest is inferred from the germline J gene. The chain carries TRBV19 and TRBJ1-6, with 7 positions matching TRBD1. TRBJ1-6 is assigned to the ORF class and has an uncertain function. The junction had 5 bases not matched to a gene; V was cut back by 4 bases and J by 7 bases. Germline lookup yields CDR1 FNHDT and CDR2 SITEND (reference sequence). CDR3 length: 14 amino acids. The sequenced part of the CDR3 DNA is TGTGCCAGCAGTGAGGGGGCGCGAAATTCGCCCCTCTAC. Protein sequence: CASSEGARNSPLY. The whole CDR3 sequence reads CASSEGARNSPLYF.

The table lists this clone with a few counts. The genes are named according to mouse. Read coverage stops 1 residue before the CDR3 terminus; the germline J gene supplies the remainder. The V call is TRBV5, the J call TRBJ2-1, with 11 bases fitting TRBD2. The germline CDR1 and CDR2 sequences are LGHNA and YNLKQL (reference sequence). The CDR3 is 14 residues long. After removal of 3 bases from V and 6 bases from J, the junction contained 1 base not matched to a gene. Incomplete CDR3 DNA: TGTGCCAGCAGCCAGGACTGGGGGGTTGCTGAGCAGTTC. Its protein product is CASSQDWGVAEQF. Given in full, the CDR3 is CASSQDWGVAEQFF.